The rows below give T cell receptor beta chains drawn from one sample of a study of tumor and adjacent non-tumor tissue in lung cancer. MiXCR was run by TCRdb on the multiplex PCR reads, yielding one entry per CDR3 protein. The sample has some 120,000 distinct CDR3 sequences; about 66% are singletons. The specimen sequenced was lung tumor tissue. These receptors were obtained from a man aged 30-40 years with non-small cell lung cancer. Each CDR3 is given with its conserved first and last residue. D genes are given only for firm matches. Only some rows state a clone size, as once, few, many or a class for expanded clones.

d_call: .; v_call: TRBV11-3; cdr3_length: 15; j_call: TRBJ2-1; clone_size: .; cdr3_nt: TGTCCCAGCAGTTTAGCTAGGGGGGACGGGGGCGAGCAGTTCTTC; cdr3_aa: CPSSLARGDGGEQFF
d_call: .; v_call: TRBV11-1; cdr3_length: 13; j_call: TRBJ2-7; clone_size: .; cdr3_nt: TGTGCCAACAGCTCCGGGGGACCCTACGAGCTGTACTTC; cdr3_aa: CANSSGGPYELYF
d_call: TRBD2; v_call: TRBV20-1; cdr3_length: 15; j_call: TRBJ2-5; clone_size: many; cdr3_nt: TGCAGTGCTCCAGACGGGGGGGGGATCCGGGAGACCCAGTACTTC; cdr3_aa: CSAPDGGGIRETQYF
d_call: .; v_call: TRBV11-3; cdr3_length: 15; j_call: TRBJ1-2; clone_size: .; cdr3_nt: TGTGCCTGCAGCTTAGGCGGCAGGGTCGGCCATGGCTACACCTTC; cdr3_aa: CACSLGGRVGHGYTF
d_call: .; v_call: TRBV19; cdr3_length: 16; j_call: TRBJ2-3; clone_size: few; cdr3_nt: TGTGCCAGTAGTAACCTCCCGGCGGGATATTCAGATACGCAGTATTTT; cdr3_aa: CASSNLPAGYSDTQYF
d_call: .; v_call: TRBV11-1; cdr3_length: 14; j_call: TRBJ2-5; clone_size: .; cdr3_nt: TGTGCCAGCAGTACTTCCCGGACAGGCGGGACCCAGCACTTC; cdr3_aa: CASSTSRTGGTQHF
d_call: .; v_call: TRBV29-1; cdr3_length: 14; j_call: TRBJ1-1; clone_size: many; cdr3_nt: TGCAGCGTTGGGGGTTTTGGTCCGAACACTGAAGCTTTCTTT; cdr3_aa: CSVGGFGPNTEAFF
d_call: .; v_call: TRBV29-1; cdr3_length: 11; j_call: TRBJ1-2; clone_size: .; cdr3_nt: TGCAGCGGGGGGGACCGCTATGTCTACACCTTC; cdr3_aa: CSGGDRYVYTF
d_call: .; v_call: TRBV6-6; cdr3_length: 14; j_call: TRBJ2-5; clone_size: many; cdr3_nt: TGTGCCAGCTTCCGCCCAGGGGCCCGAGAGACCCAGTACTTC; cdr3_aa: CASFRPGARETQYF
d_call: TRBD2; v_call: TRBV29-1; cdr3_length: 13; j_call: TRBJ2-5; clone_size: .; cdr3_nt: TGCAGGGTCGGGGGGGCCATGGGGGAGACCCAGTACTTC; cdr3_aa: CRVGGAMGETQYF
d_call: .; v_call: TRBV28; cdr3_length: 15; j_call: TRBJ1-5; clone_size: .; cdr3_nt: TGTGCCAGCAGGGCGACCGGGATCTCATCCCAGCCCCGGCATTTT; cdr3_aa: CASRATGISSQPRHF
d_call: TRBD2; v_call: TRBV20-1; cdr3_length: 14; j_call: TRBJ2-3; clone_size: .; cdr3_nt: TGCAGTGACACGGGGCTAGCGGGAGAAGATACGCAGTTTTTT; cdr3_aa: CSDTGLAGEDTQFF
d_call: TRBD2; v_call: TRBV14; cdr3_length: 14; j_call: TRBJ2-4; clone_size: few; cdr3_nt: TGTGCCAGCAGCCGGGGGGGATCTCTGGACATTCAGTACTTC; cdr3_aa: CASSRGGSLDIQYF
d_call: TRBD2; v_call: TRBV5-1; cdr3_length: 14; j_call: TRBJ2-7; clone_size: .; cdr3_nt: TGCGCCAGCAGCTCCCCGGGACTAGATCTCGAGCAGTACTTC; cdr3_aa: CASSSPGLDLEQYF
d_call: .; v_call: TRBV20-1; cdr3_length: 16; j_call: TRBJ1-3; clone_size: .; cdr3_nt: TGCAGTACTAGCCTAGGGTCCTCAGGGGCTAGAAACACCATATATTTT; cdr3_aa: CSTSLGSSGARNTIYF
d_call: .; v_call: TRBV12-3/TRBV12-4; cdr3_length: 11; j_call: TRBJ2-3; clone_size: many; cdr3_nt: TGTGCCAGCAGTTTAGCTGATACGCAGTATTTT; cdr3_aa: CASSLADTQYF
d_call: .; v_call: TRBV4-3; cdr3_length: 13; j_call: TRBJ1-2; clone_size: .; cdr3_nt: TGCGCCAGCAGCCAAGGAGTGGGCTATGGCTGCACCTTC; cdr3_aa: CASSQGVGYGCTF
d_call: .; v_call: TRBV7-9; cdr3_length: 11; j_call: TRBJ2-3; clone_size: .; cdr3_nt: TGTGCCAGCACAGGTACAGATACGCAGTATTTT; cdr3_aa: CASTGTDTQYF
d_call: .; v_call: TRBV11-1; cdr3_length: 12; j_call: TRBJ2-3; clone_size: few; cdr3_nt: TGTACCAGCAGCCCAACTGCAGATACGCAGTATTTT; cdr3_aa: CTSSPTADTQYF
d_call: .; v_call: TRBV11-2; cdr3_length: 15; j_call: TRBJ2-2; clone_size: .; cdr3_nt: TGTGTCAGCAGCTCAGGAGGGTCGAACACCGGGGAGCTGTTTTTT; cdr3_aa: CVSSSGGSNTGELFF
d_call: .; v_call: TRBV4-2; cdr3_length: 14; j_call: TRBJ1-1; clone_size: many; cdr3_nt: TGTGCCAGCAGCCAAGATCAAGAGAACACTGAAGCTTTCTTT; cdr3_aa: CASSQDQENTEAFF
d_call: .; v_call: TRBV11-2; cdr3_length: 17; j_call: TRBJ2-3; clone_size: many; cdr3_nt: TGTGCCAGCAGCTTAGGCCTAACCTATAGGCACGCAGATACGCAGTATTTT; cdr3_aa: CASSLGLTYRHADTQYF
d_call: TRBD1; v_call: TRBV12-3/TRBV12-4; cdr3_length: 14; j_call: TRBJ1-1; clone_size: few; cdr3_nt: TGTGCCAGCAGGCACAGGGGGCGGAAGACTGAGGCTTTCTTT; cdr3_aa: CASRHRGRKTEAFF
d_call: TRBD1; v_call: TRBV12-3/TRBV12-4; cdr3_length: 13; j_call: TRBJ2-5; clone_size: many; cdr3_nt: TGTGCCAGCAGCCTAGACAGGGCAGAGGCCCAGTACTTC; cdr3_aa: CASSLDRAEAQYF
d_call: TRBD2; v_call: TRBV29-1; cdr3_length: 14; j_call: TRBJ2-5; clone_size: .; cdr3_nt: TGCAGCGACAAACTAGCGGGGGGCCAAGATACCCAGTACTTC; cdr3_aa: CSDKLAGGQDTQYF
d_call: TRBD1; v_call: TRBV6-2/TRBV6-3; cdr3_length: 14; j_call: TRBJ1-1; clone_size: .; cdr3_nt: TGTGCCAGTGATTACAGGGGCCGGGAGACTGGAGCTTTCTTT; cdr3_aa: CASDYRGRETGAFF
d_call: TRBD2; v_call: TRBV4-3; cdr3_length: 16; j_call: TRBJ2-1; clone_size: many; cdr3_nt: TGCGCCAGCAGCCAAGATCCTAGCGGGGGGGCCAATGAGCAGTTCTTC; cdr3_aa: CASSQDPSGGANEQFF